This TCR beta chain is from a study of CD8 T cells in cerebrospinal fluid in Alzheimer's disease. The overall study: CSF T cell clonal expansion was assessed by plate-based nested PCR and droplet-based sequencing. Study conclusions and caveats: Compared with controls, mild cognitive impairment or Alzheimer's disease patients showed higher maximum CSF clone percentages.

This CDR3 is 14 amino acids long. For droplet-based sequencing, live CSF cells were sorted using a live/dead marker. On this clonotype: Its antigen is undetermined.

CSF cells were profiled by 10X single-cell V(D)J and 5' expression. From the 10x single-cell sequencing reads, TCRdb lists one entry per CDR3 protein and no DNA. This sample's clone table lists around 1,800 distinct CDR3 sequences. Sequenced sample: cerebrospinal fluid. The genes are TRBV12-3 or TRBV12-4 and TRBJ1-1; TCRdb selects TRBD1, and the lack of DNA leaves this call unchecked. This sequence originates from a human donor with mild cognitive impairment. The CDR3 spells CASSSLGIGFGAFF.